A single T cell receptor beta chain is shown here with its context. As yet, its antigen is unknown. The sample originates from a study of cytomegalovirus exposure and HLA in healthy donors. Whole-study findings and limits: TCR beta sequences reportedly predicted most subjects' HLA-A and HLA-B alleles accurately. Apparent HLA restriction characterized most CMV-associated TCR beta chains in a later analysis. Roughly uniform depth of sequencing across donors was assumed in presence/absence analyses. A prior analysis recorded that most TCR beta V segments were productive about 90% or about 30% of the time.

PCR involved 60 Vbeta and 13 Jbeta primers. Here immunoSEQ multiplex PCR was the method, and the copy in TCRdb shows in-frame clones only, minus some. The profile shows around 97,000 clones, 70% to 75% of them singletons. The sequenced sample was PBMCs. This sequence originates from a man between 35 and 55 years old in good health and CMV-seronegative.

CDR3 sequence reads: CASSYSQGYEQYF. The CDR3 DNA reads as TGTGCCAGCAGTTACTCACAGGGATACGAGCAGTACTTC. The chain links TRBV6-6 to TRBJ2-7; tentative D call: TRBD1 (6 bases). In germline, CDR1 is MNHNY, CDR2 SVGAGI (reference sequence). The CDR3 is 13 amino acids. Deletions cut 0 bases from V and 4 bases from J, with 7 bases between.